The entry below gives a single T cell receptor (beta chain) sequence along with its context. This entry comes from a study of blood T cell repertoires in COVID-19. Study-level background: Samples of COVID-19 (acute and convalescent) were obtained from the United States, Italy and Spain.

The CDR3 is 18 residues long. Trimming pared 4 bases from V and 7 bases from J, leaving 26 bases between. The germline V gene encodes CDR1 MGHRA and CDR2 YSYEKL. In the original processing: Cell counts per sample came from amplifying reference gene primers. Some clones are missing from TCRdb's copy, which holds only in-frame ones; the method was immunoSEQ multiplex PCR. The DNA gave D and trimming, while V, J and clone size come from that table. The sample records 80,000 to 95,000 clones, about nine tenths being singletons. The sequenced sample consisted of peripheral blood. The clonotype was recovered from a man in his fifties with active or convalescent COVID-19. The chain carries TRBV4-1 and TRBJ2-1; perhaps TRBD2 as D (7 bases). The CDR3 nucleotides are TGCGCCAGCAGCCGAGGACTAGGAGGGGGGGCGGGCCCTAATGAGCAGTTCTTC. This translates into CASSRGLGGGAGPNEQFF.